A single sample gave rise to the 14 T cell receptor beta chains below, sequenced in a study of vaccination effects on CD4 cells after COVID-19. Only in-frame clones appear in the TCRdb table, and some are missing; sequencing was by immunoSEQ multiplex PCR. The sample has around 69,000 clones, around 74% seen once. No antigen has been assigned to these receptors. Prior to sequencing, the ViraFEST assay stimulated PBMC with viral peptide pools, which expanded the antigen-specific CD4+ T cells. Investigators separated out CD4+ T cells once around nine days of culture had passed. Participants completed two doses of the BNT162b2 or mRNA-1273 vaccine. The specimen comprised CD4+ T cells from PBMCs cultured with HCoV-229E spike peptides, sampled after COVID-19 vaccination. These receptors all come from a human donor who received a COVID-19 vaccine.

In its sample, this clone was seen a few times. The V and J genes are TRBV4-1 and TRBJ2-2; D is tentatively TRBD1 or TRBD2 (7 bases each). V gave up 4 bases and J gave up 7 bases, with 25 bases separating them. The CDR3 totals 18 residues. The germline V gene encodes CDR1 MGHRA and CDR2 YSYEKL. As DNA, the CDR3 is TGCGCCAGCAGCCTCCTCCCGCCTCGAGGGGGGGACAGCGGGGAGCTGTTTTTT. Translation gives CASSLLPPRGGDSGELFF.

This chain joins TRBV6-1 and TRBJ2-3, with TRBD1 matching over 8 bases. Trimming took 6 bases from V and 4 from J; bases not matched to a gene: 6. Germline loops: CDR1 MNHNS, CDR2 SASEGT. CDR3 size: 14 residues. The CDR3 sequence is CASSQGAVADTQYF. CDR3 nucleotides: TGTGCCAGCAGCCAGGGGGCGGTGGCAGATACGCAGTATTTT.

This chain uses TRBV10-3 with TRBJ1-4; 9 bases agree with TRBD1. This CDR3 region has 14 residues. Unmatched junction bases numbered 3, after V lost 10 bases and J lost 0 bases. CDR1 is ENHRY, CDR2 SYGVKD, per germline. The CDR3 nucleotides read TGTGCCACGGGACAGGGAGCAACTAATGAAAAACTGTTTTTT. It encodes CATGQGATNEKLFF.

The chain links TRBV9 to TRBJ2-5, with 8 bases identical to TRBD2. Germline CDR1 reads SGDLS; CDR2 reads YYNGEE. The CDR3 is 14 residues long. The V gene end was trimmed by 0 bases and the J gene end by 5 bases; junction bases not matched to a gene: 3. The CDR3 DNA reads TGTGCCAGCAGCGTAGCCTCTAGCGGGGAGACCCAGTACTTC. Translating gives CASSVASSGETQYF.

This sequence joins TRBV11-2 and TRBJ2-5; D possibly matches TRBD1 or TRBD2 (7 bases each). Germline assignment: CDR1 SGHAT and CDR2 FQNNGV. The CDR3 extends over 16 amino acids. Trimming took 1 base from V and 4 from J, leaving 16 bases between them. This CDR3 reads CASSLVLGGGGETQYF. CDR3 nucleotides: TGTGCCAGCAGCTTAGTCTTAGGGGGCGGGGGAGAGACCCAGTACTTC. Full variable domain (missing parts from reference TRBV11-2 and TRBJ2-5): EAGVAQSPRYKIIEKRQSVAFWCNPISGHATLYWYQQILGQGPKLLIQFQNNGVVDDSQLPKDRFSAERLKGVDSTLKIQPAKLEDSAVYLCASSLVLGGGGETQYFGPGTRLLVL.

The CDR3 reads CASSPTGTGGYGYTF. CDR3 nucleotides: TGTGCCAGCAGCCCAACCGGGACAGGGGGCTATGGCTACACCTTC. The rearrangement links TRBV6-5 to TRBJ1-2, with 11 bases matching TRBD1. The V gene's germline CDR1 is MNHEY and CDR2 SVGAGI. There are 15 residues in the CDR3. J lost 4 bases, V lost 6 bases, and 7 bases had no gene match.

This clone was seen a handful of times. The chain links TRBV27 to TRBJ1-2; the D gene is possibly TRBD1 (6 bases). The CDR3 is 15 amino acids. V lost 8 bases and J lost 4, with 20 bases in between. Germline V gene data show CDR1 as MNHEY and CDR2 as SMNVEV (reference sequence). DNA for the CDR3: TGTGCCAGCGCTAGTCGGGAGGGGGGAACCTATGGCTACACCTTC. It is translated as CASASREGGTYGYTF.

The chain employs TRBV24-1 and TRBJ2-1; the match to TRBD2 covers 11 bases. The junction had 6 bases not matched to a gene; V was cut back by 2 bases and J by 7 bases. This CDR3 contains 16 residues. Per germline, CDR1 KGHDR and CDR2 SFDVKD. The CDR3 loop reads CATSDYSGGAGNEQFF. CDR3 DNA sequence: TGTGCCACCAGTGATTATAGCGGGGGGGCAGGGAATGAGCAGTTCTTC.

The sample holds one count of this clone. V usage is TRBV28 and J usage is TRBJ2-7; a possible D gene is TRBD1 (6 bases). Germline assignment: CDR1 MDHEN and CDR2 SYDVKM. Trimming removed 5 bases at V and 0 bases at J, with 11 bases between. The CDR3 runs to 14 residues. CDR3 coding DNA: TGTGCCAGCAGTCCGAGGACAGACTCCTACGAGCAGTACGTC. As protein: CASSPRTDSYEQYV.

The V call is TRBV5-1, the J call TRBJ2-5; the D is unclear. Germline V gives CDR1 SGHRS, CDR2 YFSETQ. The CDR3 is 13 amino acids. Deletions cut 3 bases from V and 3 bases from J, with 9 bases between. CDR3 nucleotide sequence: TGCGCCAGCAGCTCCGCAGTCAAAGAGACCCAGTACTTC. Its protein product is CASSSAVKETQYF. Complete variable domain (other parts from reference TRBV5-1 and TRBJ2-5): KAGVTQTPRYLIKTRGQQVTLSCSPISGHRSVSWYQQTPGQGLQFLFEYFSETQRNKGNFPGRFSGRQFSNSRSEMNVSTLELGDSALYLCASSSAVKETQYFGPGTRLLVL.

V gene TRBV7-2 combines with J gene TRBJ2-2; D not resolved. CDR1 and CDR2 (germline): SGHTA, FQGNSA. The V gene lost 7 bases and the J gene lost 6 bases, with 21 bases spanning the gap. This CDR3 is 16 amino acids long. As DNA, the CDR3 is TGTGCCAGCACCGAATCCGCCCAGACGGTTGCCGGGGAGCTGTTTTTT. Protein sequence: CASTESAQTVAGELFF.

The rearrangement uses TRBV6-6 and TRBJ2-7, with D perhaps matching TRBD1 (5 bases). The CDR3 loop spans 14 amino acids. Trimming cost V 6 bases and J 4 bases, with 16 bases left between them. Germline V gives CDR1 MNHNY, CDR2 SVGAGI (reference sequence). CDR3 in DNA: TGTGCCAGCAGCCAAGACAGAGGTACTTACGAGCAGTACGTC. Translation gives CASSQDRGTYEQYV.

The J gene is TRBJ2-5, the V gene TRBV19, with D perhaps matching TRBD1 (5 bases). The CDR3 totals 15 residues. The V gene lost 3 bases and the J gene lost 3 bases, with 14 bases spanning the gap. Germline assignment: CDR1 LNHDA and CDR2 SQIVND (reference sequence). CDR3 loop: CASSITLTVKETQYF. The CDR3, as DNA: TGTGCCAGTAGTATTACTCTGACAGTAAAAGAGACCCAGTACTTC.

This sequence joins TRBV4-1 and TRBJ2-5; weak D call: TRBD1 (8 bases). V was cut by 2 bases and J by 3 bases, with 16 bases left in between. This CDR3 has 16 amino acids. Per the germline V gene, CDR1 is MGHRA and CDR2 is YSYEKL. CDR3 residues: CASSQTGGGEKETQYF. CDR3 DNA sequence: TGCGCCAGCAGCCAAACAGGGGGAGGGGAGAAAGAGACCCAGTACTTC.